This T cell receptor (beta chain) was captured in a study of T-cell memory formation after mild COVID-19. In this sample, this clonotype turned up a few times. TCRdb passed the 5' RACE reads through MiXCR, listing each CDR3 protein once. The sample lists around 220,000 distinct CDR3 sequences, roughly 17% seen once, with approximately 3.6% in the top ten. This CDR3 has 14 residues. Trimming took 6 bases from V and 4 from J, leaving 16 bases between them. Germline assignment: CDR1 SGHRS and CDR2 YFSETQ. Sequencing was performed on PBMCs or a T cell subset sorted from them (not recorded which). J is TRBJ1-2 and V is TRBV5-1; D unresolved. The receptor was isolated from a young man who had mild COVID-19 (a few samples of this study predate the infection). Cell type and time point are not known. The CDR3 loop is CASTHGSRGYGYTF. The CDR3 region has the DNA TGCGCCAGCACCCATGGGAGTCGGGGCTATGGCTACACCTTC.